These 14 T cell receptor beta chains were all obtained from the same sample, sequenced in a study of cytomegalovirus exposure and HLA in healthy donors. The PCR was carried out with 60 Vbeta primers and 13 Jbeta primers. Libraries were prepared by immunoSEQ multiplex PCR; TCRdb keeps only in-frame clonotypes and omits some of them. Of around 99,000 clones in the sample, more than 65% were seen once. Sequencing was carried out using PBMCs. Every receptor here comes from a man younger than 45 in good health and CMV-seronegative.

This chain joins TRBV5-1 and TRBJ1-4; the match to TRBD1 covers 7 bases. The CDR3 extends over 14 amino acids. The germline CDR1 and CDR2 sequences are SGHRS and YFSETQ. Losses at the gene ends were 4 bases for V and 5 bases for J; bases not matched to a gene: 5. CDR3 amino acids: CASSRTGGNEKLFF. CDR3 DNA: TGCGCCAGCAGCCGGACAGGCGGGAATGAAAAACTGTTTTTT.

The chain combines TRBV7-9 with TRBJ2-7; 8 bases line up with TRBD2. V trimming: 5 bases; J trimming: 0 bases; junction bases outside the gene matches: 6. Germline CDR1 and CDR2: SEHNR and FQNEAQ (reference sequence). This CDR3 region has 15 residues. CDR3 nucleotide sequence: TGTGCCAGCAGCCCCATGGCGGGAGGCTCCTACGAGCAGTACTTC. Protein product: CASSPMAGGSYEQYF.

CDR3 sequence (DNA): TGTGCCAGCACCCAACGGGGCGGGAGGGCCTACAATGAGCAGTTCTTC. This gives the protein CASTQRGGRAYNEQFF. The chain couples TRBV13 to TRBJ2-1; 9 bases fit TRBD2. The CDR3 length is 16 residues. Germline V gene lookup returns CDR1 PRHDT and CDR2 FYEKMQ (reference sequence). V gave up 7 bases and J gave up 2 bases; unmatched junction bases: 9.

The V gene is TRBV7-9, the J gene TRBJ1-5, with a weak D call TRBD1 (6 bases). CDR3 size: 15 residues. Germline-derived CDR1 and CDR2 are SEHNR and FQNEAQ (reference sequence). V lost 4 bases to trimming and J lost 3 bases, with 13 bases between them. The CDR3 DNA follows: TGTGCCAGCAGCTCTCGAGGGGACAACAATCAGCCCCAGCATTTT. Translating it yields CASSSRGDNNQPQHF.

The chain employs TRBV2 and TRBJ2-2; D gene uncertain. Germline CDR1 and CDR2: SNHLY and FYNNEI. The CDR3 covers 13 residues. V was cut by 4 bases and J by 6 bases, with 9 bases left in between. Written as DNA, the CDR3 is TGTGCCAGCAGTGCCGGGTGGCCCGGGGAGCTGTTTTTT. This encodes CASSAGWPGELFF.

This chain connects TRBV6-5 to TRBJ2-1, with D perhaps matching TRBD2 (6 bases). The length of the CDR3 is 12 residues. Germline V lookup: CDR1 MNHEY, CDR2 SVGAGI. Trimming took off 7 bases at V and 10 bases at J, with 14 bases between the two ends. CDR3 DNA: TGTGCCAGCATTAGCGGTCTCAGGGAGCAGTTCTTC. As protein: CASISGLREQFF.

The rearrangement links TRBV30 to TRBJ1-2; D not resolved. Germline CDR1 and CDR2: GTSNPN and SVGIG (reference sequence). The V end lost 5 bases, the J end lost 4 bases, and 17 bases lay between the germline ends. This CDR3 has 14 amino acids. CDR3 region: CAWVSNHPSYGYTF. CDR3 DNA: TGTGCCTGGGTATCGAATCACCCGAGCTATGGCTACACCTTC.

The gene calls are TRBV30 and TRBJ2-1, with D maybe TRBD1 (6 bases). Trimming removed 2 bases from V and 10 bases from J, with 9 bases in between. Germline CDR1 reads GTSNPN; CDR2 reads SVGIG (reference sequence). The CDR3 runs to 11 residues. DNA for the CDR3: TGTGCCTGGAGTACAGGGCGGGAGCAGTTCTTC. Translated, it gives CAWSTGREQFF.

The chain couples TRBV5-1 to TRBJ2-7, with TRBD2 identical over 10 bases. Germline V gives CDR1 SGHRS, CDR2 YFSETQ. The V segment lost 0 bases and the J segment 3 bases; nucleotides outside the gene matches: 6. This CDR3 is 16 amino acids long. This CDR3 reads CASSLAISGRGYEQYF. In DNA form, the CDR3 reads TGCGCCAGCAGCTTGGCTATCAGCGGGAGGGGCTACGAGCAGTACTTC.

A single count supports this clone. V usage is TRBV29-1 and J usage is TRBJ2-7; TRBD2 matches 15 bases. The J segment lost 2 bases and the V segment lost 2 bases, leaving 13 bases of the junction unmatched. This CDR3 is 19 amino acids long. Germline assignment: CDR1 SQVTM and CDR2 ANQGSEA. CDR3 residues: CSVETSGTSGGPTAYEQYF. The CDR3 DNA sequence: TGCAGCGTTGAAACCTCCGGGACTAGCGGGGGGCCAACCGCCTACGAGCAGTACTTC.

The genes are TRBV27 and TRBJ1-1; a weak D match, TRBD1 (6 bases). The germline V gene has CDR1 MNHEY and CDR2 SMNVEV (reference sequence). V lost 3 bases, J lost 5 bases, and 13 bases lay in between. This CDR3 spans 14 amino acids. The CDR3 reads CASSFTGRETEAFF. For the CDR3, the DNA is TGTGCCAGCAGTTTCACAGGGAGAGAGACTGAAGCTTTCTTT.

This clone was detected a few times. A far more abundant clone sits one base away, making this likely a read error. The conserved closing phenylalanine or tryptophan is absent in this CDR3, likely reflecting a read error. The rearrangement joins TRBV4-2 to TRBJ2-6; D remains unclear. Germline assignment: CDR1 LGHNA and CDR2 YNFKEQ. The CDR3 is 16 residues long. Trimming removed 1 base at V and 0 bases at J, with 7 bases between. This CDR3 is CASSQGSGSGANVLTV. The CDR3, as DNA: TGTGCCAGCAGCCAAGGGTCAGGCTCTGGGGCCAACGTCCTGACTGTC.

With respect to this clone: One end of the junction is discordant with germline, which a read error may explain. This chain uses TRBV5-5 with TRBJ2-7; maybe TRBD1 (6 bases). Germline V lookup: CDR1 SGHKS, CDR2 YYEKEE (reference sequence). The CDR3 extends over 14 amino acids. The CDR3 loop is CASSLTGTSYERYF. CDR3 nucleotides: TGTGCCAGCAGCCTGACCGGGACAAGCTACGAGCGGTACTTC.

This clone was counted once. The genes are TRBV15 and TRBJ2-7; tentative D call: TRBD2 (7 bases). V dropped 6 bases and J dropped 6 bases, with 21 bases sitting between them. The CDR3 sequence is 15 residues long. Germline loops: CDR1 LNHNV, CDR2 YYDKDF (reference sequence). The CDR3 nucleotides read TGTGCCACCAGTATGGCTCCCGGGGGGCCATCCGAGCAGTACTTC. Encoded protein: CATSMAPGGPSEQYF.